This is a list of T cell receptor beta chains from one sample in a study of blood T cell repertoires in COVID-19. Profiling relied on immunoSEQ multiplex PCR, and the TCRdb table lists in-frame clones only, not all of them. The table records tens of thousands of clones, less than 85% of them present only once. Sample: peripheral blood. All receptors come from a man aged 50 to 60 with COVID-19, enrolled during active disease. Each CDR3 is given with its conserved first and last residue. Each record gives: J gene, clone size, D gene, V gene, CDR3 protein, CDR3 DNA. D genes are given only for firm matches. Some rows mark clone size as missing; the rest say once, few, many or name a class of expanded clone.

j_call: TRBJ2-1
clone_size: NA
d_call: NA
v_call: TRBV12-3/TRBV12-4
cdr3_aa: CASTITFEGEQFF
cdr3_nt: TGTGCCAGCACCATAACCTTCGAGGGTGAGCAGTTCTTC

j_call: TRBJ1-6
clone_size: NA
d_call: NA
v_call: TRBV2
cdr3_aa: CASSDSGQWDSPLHF
cdr3_nt: TGTGCCAGCAGTGATTCCGGACAGTGGGATTCACCCCTCCACTTT

j_call: TRBJ2-7
clone_size: NA
d_call: TRBD2
v_call: TRBV9
cdr3_aa: CASSVDAGETYEQYF
cdr3_nt: TGTGCCAGCAGCGTAGATGCGGGGGAAACCTACGAGCAGTACTTC

j_call: TRBJ2-6
clone_size: NA
d_call: TRBD1
v_call: TRBV2
cdr3_aa: CASSLDRMGPGANVLTF
cdr3_nt: TGTGCCAGCAGCCTGGACAGGATGGGTCCTGGGGCCAACGTCCTGACTTTC

j_call: TRBJ1-1
clone_size: NA
d_call: NA
v_call: TRBV4-3
cdr3_aa: CASSQDRGVTTEAFF
cdr3_nt: TGCGCCAGCAGCCAAGACCGGGGTGTGACCACTGAAGCTTTCTTT

j_call: TRBJ2-4
clone_size: NA
d_call: TRBD2
v_call: TRBV19
cdr3_aa: CASSTPLWGSGGAKNIQYF
cdr3_nt: TGTGCCAGTAGTACGCCCCTATGGGGGAGCGGGGGTGCCAAAAACATTCAGTACTTC

j_call: TRBJ2-7
clone_size: NA
d_call: TRBD1
v_call: TRBV27
cdr3_aa: CASSLFGQVSYEQYF
cdr3_nt: TGTGCCAGCAGTTTATTTGGACAGGTCTCCTACGAGCAGTACTTC

j_call: TRBJ1-2
clone_size: NA
d_call: NA
v_call: TRBV2
cdr3_aa: CASSETGSNYGYTF
cdr3_nt: TGTGCCAGCAGTGAAACGGGATCTAACTATGGCTACACCTTC

j_call: TRBJ2-2
clone_size: NA
d_call: TRBD2
v_call: TRBV5-4
cdr3_aa: CASSPGLAGGGSGELFF
cdr3_nt: TGTGCCAGCAGCCCGGGACTAGCGGGGGGAGGATCCGGGGAGCTGTTTTTT

j_call: TRBJ2-7
clone_size: few
d_call: TRBD2
v_call: TRBV7-9
cdr3_aa: CASSLLAGGQEQYF
cdr3_nt: TGTGCCAGCAGCTTACTAGCGGGGGGGCAAGAGCAGTACTTC

j_call: TRBJ2-1
clone_size: NA
d_call: NA
v_call: TRBV18
cdr3_aa: CASSPESTVNEQFF
cdr3_nt: TGTGCCAGCTCACCAGAATCTACCGTCAACGAGCAGTTCTTC

j_call: TRBJ1-6
clone_size: NA
d_call: TRBD1
v_call: TRBV5-4
cdr3_aa: CASSLRDSSPLHF
cdr3_nt: TGTGCCAGCAGCTTGCGGGACAGTTCACCCCTCCACTTT

j_call: TRBJ2-3
clone_size: NA
d_call: NA
v_call: TRBV7-8
cdr3_aa: CASSGLAFTDTQYF
cdr3_nt: TGTGCCAGCAGCGGCCTAGCGTTCACAGATACGCAGTATTTT

j_call: TRBJ1-2
clone_size: many
d_call: NA
v_call: TRBV9
cdr3_aa: CASSASRDLYGYTF
cdr3_nt: TGTGCCAGCAGCGCGTCCCGGGATTTATATGGCTACACCTTC

j_call: TRBJ2-1
clone_size: NA
d_call: NA
v_call: TRBV7-8
cdr3_aa: CASSSTGLGEQFF
cdr3_nt: TGTGCCAGCAGCTCCACAGGGTTGGGCGAGCAGTTCTTC

j_call: TRBJ2-1
clone_size: NA
d_call: TRBD2
v_call: TRBV19
cdr3_aa: CASSESGGAYNEQFF
cdr3_nt: TGTGCCAGTAGCGAAAGCGGGGGGGCCTACAATGAGCAGTTCTTC

j_call: TRBJ1-2
clone_size: once
d_call: NA
v_call: TRBV27
cdr3_aa: CASSLERSNYGYTF
cdr3_nt: TGTGCCAGCAGTTTAGAACGGAGTAACTATGGCTACACCTTC

j_call: TRBJ1-1
clone_size: NA
d_call: TRBD1
v_call: TRBV19
cdr3_aa: CASRGLMNTEAFF
cdr3_nt: TGTGCCAGCAGGGGGCTCATGAACACTGAAGCTTTCTTT

j_call: TRBJ2-2
clone_size: NA
d_call: TRBD2
v_call: TRBV24-1
cdr3_aa: CATSEGSGGATGELFF
cdr3_nt: TGTGCCACCAGTGAAGGTAGCGGGGGGGCCACCGGGGAGCTGTTTTTT

j_call: TRBJ2-1
clone_size: NA
d_call: NA
v_call: TRBV19
cdr3_aa: CASSRSFVSSYNEQFF
cdr3_nt: TGTGCCAGTAGTCGCTCATTTGTGAGCTCCTACAATGAGCAGTTCTTC

j_call: TRBJ1-1
clone_size: NA
d_call: TRBD1
v_call: TRBV27
cdr3_aa: CASRTGGRTEAFF
cdr3_nt: TGTGCCAGCCGGACAGGGGGAAGGACTGAAGCTTTCTTT

j_call: TRBJ1-1
clone_size: NA
d_call: NA
v_call: TRBV4-1
cdr3_aa: CASSPREGAAFF
cdr3_nt: TGCGCCAGCAGCCCCCGGGAGGGAGCCGCTTTCTTT